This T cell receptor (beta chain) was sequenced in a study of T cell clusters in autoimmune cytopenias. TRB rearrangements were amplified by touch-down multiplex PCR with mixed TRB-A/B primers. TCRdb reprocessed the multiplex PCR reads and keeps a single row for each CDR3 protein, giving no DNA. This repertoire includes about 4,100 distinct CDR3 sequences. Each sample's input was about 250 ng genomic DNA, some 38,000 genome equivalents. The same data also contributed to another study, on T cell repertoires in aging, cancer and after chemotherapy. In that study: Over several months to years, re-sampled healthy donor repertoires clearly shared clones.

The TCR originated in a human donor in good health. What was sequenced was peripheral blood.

The CDR3: CSARDQGADTEAFF. The V call is TRBV20-1, the J call TRBJ1-1; checking the TCRdb D call of TRBD1 is not possible without DNA. CDR3 length: 14 residues. Germline CDR1 reads DFQATT; CDR2 reads SNEGSKA (reference sequence).